This entry describes one TCR beta chain. The sample is drawn from a study of PD-L1 blockade in urothelial cancer. Sample time point: pretreatment peripheral blood. This table comes from immunoSEQ multiplex PCR, and its TCRdb copy is limited to in-frame clones, with some not included. Of 45,000 to 50,000 clones in the sample, less than 85% were seen once. With V trimmed by 4 bases and J by 5 bases, 9 bases remained unmatched. The germline V gene has CDR1 MNHEY and CDR2 SMNVEV (reference sequence). The CDR3 runs to 16 residues. The TCR comes from a man aged 65 to 85 with urothelial cancer. Material: PBMCs, obtained around atezolizumab (anti-PD-L1) treatment. This chain joins TRBV27 and TRBJ1-1; 11 positions match TRBD1. This chain's CDR3 is CASSSGTGGVRTEAFF. The DNA of the CDR3 is TGTGCCAGCAGTTCTGGGACAGGGGGGGTGAGAACTGAAGCTTTCTTT.